This TCR beta chain was sequenced during a study of shared clonotypes between healthy human individuals (dated by TCRdb to 2020 to 2021). Study-wide context: A couple of women and three men aged 18 to 49 years were included in the cohort. For each donor, CD4 naive and CD4 memory were each given three plates, CD8 naive was given two plates, and CD8 memory was given one plate. The study deeply sequenced blood TCR repertoires of five healthy adults to estimate repertoire size and the extent of clonotype sharing between individuals. Libraries were prepared and TCR repertoires were sequenced by different laboratories using diverse techniques, in order to increase sequencing depth and limit assay-specific biases. Per donor, leukapheresis produced somewhere between about 0.85 and 8.9 billion PBMCs.

As to this clone: The specificity of this receptor is unknown. Within one base of it there is no much larger clone, and no base qualities were kept.

Paper-wide results and their limitations: Sampling was restricted to blood, and TCR repertoires in tissue are likely to differ from TCR repertoires in blood. When a few donors were compared, the shared fraction of clonotypes was around 5% for naive CD4, 3.5% to 4% for naive CD8, roughly 2.5% for memory CD4, and roughly 0.43% for memory CD8. Naive subsets generally had larger estimated clonotype richness than memory subsets did. Rarefaction of sorted-subset datasets indicated incomplete sequencing despite the large sequencing depth. Based on pairwise subsampling, the degree of clonotype sharing among donors was expected to be affected by sequencing depth. The small number of donors limited the genetic and exposure-history diversity represented. Compared with non-shared clonotypes, the clonotypes found in all four sorted-subset donors had higher generation probabilities.

Trimming removed 2 bases from V and 2 bases from J, leaving 10 bases between the germline ends. Inclusive of the bounding cysteine and phenylalanine, the CDR3 is 14 residues long. The DNA shown is the 42-base CDR3, in frame from base 1. CDR1 and CDR2, looked up from the germline V gene (reference sequence), are SEHNR and FQNEAQ. Healthy HIV-negative adults with no recently reported acute infections or vaccinations were included as donors. Every donor was a Caucasian adult living in Nashville, Tennessee, USA. CD4+ T cells were enriched through magnetic negative selection, after which naive cells were positively selected on CD45RA and the remaining negative fraction served as the memory subset. Blood was collected by leukapheresis, and PBMCs were isolated by Ficoll-Histopaque density gradient centrifugation and then cryopreserved in liquid nitrogen vapor phase. Analytical flow cytometry was used to check the purity and quantity of each magnetically sorted T cell population. Each sorted fraction had its genomic DNA isolated and then quantified by UV absorbance on a Nanodrop 2000c.

TCR CDR3 regions were amplified from genomic DNA by multiplex PCR using the deep immunoSEQ assay. Extracted genomic DNA from each cell subset was spread evenly across all wells of several immunoSEQ 96-well plates, with each plate serving as a replicate. For sorted subsets, around 200 ng genomic DNA, equal to tens of thousands of T cell genomes, was loaded into each replicate PCR. The purified libraries were quantified using a Qubit 3.0 fluorometer, sized with a Bioanalyzer 2100, and then quantified again using the KAPA Library Quantification kit. A separate single-read 150-cycle Illumina NextSeq 550 flow cell was used to sequence each immunoSEQ 96-well plate. As for the authors' bioinformatics: Because the immunoSEQ output held only junctional sequences and lacked quality scores, the filtering could not match the filtering applied to full-length reads. To assign V/J genes and CDR3, sequences were annotated using PyIR, a Python wrapper for IgBLAST v1.9, with IMGT germline references. Reads were removed for weak V/J assignments (E-value above 1e-6), missing CDR3, stop codons, out-of-frame junctions, or ambiguous translated residues. V3J clonotypes were defined as sequences sharing the same inferred V gene, J gene, and CDR3 amino acid sequence. To compute the percentage overlap between repertoires, the number of shared unique clonotypes was divided by the size of the smaller repertoire. Three approaches were used to assess repertoire richness: RTK rarefaction, the Chao1 estimator, and Recon v2.1 estimates of unobserved clonotypes. For all TCRbeta clonotypes obtained by the gDNA method from a few donors, generation probabilities were computed with OLGA. TCRdb holds this immuneACCESS table with in-frame rearrangements only. Some clones are missing; in checked studies, unresolved V genes explain under half, and the rest has no known cause. Clone size and the V and J calls come from that table; the DNA yielded D and trimming. Counted in this sample were approximately 1,000,000 clones; approximately 80% of them appeared once. Approximately 0.52% of the sample belongs to the ten largest clones.

Sequenced input: memory CD4+ T cells from PBMCs. Explained via the paper, the cell subset or site label denotes: CD45RA-negative fraction. This chain joins TRBV7-9 to TRBJ2-7; a tentative D call is TRBD2 (6 bases match). The clonotype was recovered from a man aged 18 to 35 in good health. Some clones in this sample may be carry-over from other donors' samples. The CDR3 protein sequence reads: CASSLRLATYEQYF. The nucleotide sequence reads as follows: TGTGCCAGCAGCTTACGGCTAGCGACCTACGAGCAGTACTTC. With all but the CDR3 taken from the reference TRBV7-9 and TRBJ2-7 genes, the full variable domain is: DTGVSQNPRHKITKRGQNVTFRCDPISEHNRLYWYRQTLGQGPEFLTYFQNEAQLEKSRLLSDRFSAERPKGSFSTLEIQRTEQGDSAMYLCASSLRLATYEQYFGPGTRLTVT.